The T cell receptor beta chain described here comes from a study of shared clonotypes between healthy human individuals. Overall study findings and caveats: Memory subsets had estimated richness that was generally smaller than that of naive subsets. The study drew on few donors, limiting represented genetic and exposure-history diversity.

The study drew all its donors from Caucasian adults living in Nashville, Tennessee. Per the study methods: Filtering differed since immunoSEQ provided only junctions, with no quality scores. The data were produced by immunoSEQ multiplex PCR, yet TCRdb's version contains in-frame clones alone and is incomplete. V and J calls and clone size come straight from that table; D and trimming were deduced from the DNA. Of 2 million to 3 million clones detected, under 95% appear once; the ten largest clones hold approximately 0.36%. Details on this clone: Its cognate antigen is unknown. The same CDR3 also results from other DNA sequences found in this sample.

The V segment lost 3 bases and the J segment 5 bases; nucleotides outside the gene matches: 1. The CDR3 contains 13 residues. CDR1 is MNHNS and CDR2 is SASEGT in the germline V gene. Sample: naive CD4+ T cells from PBMCs. This sample's subset: CD45RA+ positively selected. The clonotype comes from a man between 18 and 29 years old in good health. Some clones in this sample may be carry-over from other donors' samples. The genes are TRBV6-1 and TRBJ1-5; 7 nucleotides agree with TRBD1. The CDR3 here is CASSDQGDQPQHF. CDR3 coding DNA: TGTGCCAGCAGTGATCAGGGGGATCAGCCCCAGCATTTT.